The clone carrying this T cell receptor beta chain was seen once. The antigen is not known. The repertoire was sequenced with immunoSEQ multiplex PCR; TCRdb's copy has only in-frame clones and lacks some. The sample has a few million clones; approximately 92% are singletons. The sample originates from a study of shared clonotypes between healthy human individuals. For the study at large: The plates for each donor numbered three CD4 naive, three CD4 memory, two CD8 naive and one CD8 memory. The study, taken as a whole, reports: Only blood samples were collected, and tissue repertoires likely differ.

Germline assignment: CDR1 MGHRA and CDR2 YSYEKL. The CDR3 is made up of 16 amino acids. With 0 bases clipped from V and 2 bases from J, the junction kept 5 bases outside the gene matches. Selected positively for CCR7 and CD45RO-negative, naive CD8 cells excluded terminally differentiated effector memory CD45RA+ cells. Each donor was a Caucasian adult residing in Nashville, Tennessee. The TCR was taken from a man between 18 and 29 years old in good health. Some clones in this sample may be carry-over from other donors' samples. Sequenced input: naive CD8+ T cells from PBMCs. J is TRBJ2-3 and V is TRBV4-1; 7 bases match TRBD1. The CDR3 spells CASSQDQGVPTDTQYF. CDR3 nucleotides: TGCGCCAGCAGCCAAGATCAGGGGGTCCCCACAGATACGCAGTATTTT.